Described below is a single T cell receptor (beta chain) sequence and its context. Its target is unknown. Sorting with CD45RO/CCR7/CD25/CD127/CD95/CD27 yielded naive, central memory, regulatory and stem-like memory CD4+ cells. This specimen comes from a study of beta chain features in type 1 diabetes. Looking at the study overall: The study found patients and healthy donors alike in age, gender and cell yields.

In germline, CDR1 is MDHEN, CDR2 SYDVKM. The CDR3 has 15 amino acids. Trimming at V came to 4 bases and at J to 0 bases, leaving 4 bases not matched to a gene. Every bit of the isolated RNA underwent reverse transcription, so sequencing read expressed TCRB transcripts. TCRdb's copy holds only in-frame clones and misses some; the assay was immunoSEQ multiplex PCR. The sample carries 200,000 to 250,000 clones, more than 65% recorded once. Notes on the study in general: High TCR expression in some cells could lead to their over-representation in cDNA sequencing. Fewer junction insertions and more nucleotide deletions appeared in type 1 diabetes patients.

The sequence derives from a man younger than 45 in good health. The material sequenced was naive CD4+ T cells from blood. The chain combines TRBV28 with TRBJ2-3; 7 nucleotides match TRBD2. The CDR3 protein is CASSSISGSTDTQYF. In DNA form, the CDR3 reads TGTGCCAGCAGTTCCATTAGCGGGAGCACAGATACGCAGTATTTT.